This T cell receptor (beta chain) is drawn from a study of blood T cells in healthy people across ages. Overall study results and limits: Percentage of naive T cells showed a strong correlation with TCR beta diversity. Roughly linear age-related decline in beta diversity appeared, significant by age about 40.

This clonotype was detected only a few times. The antigen is not known. The use of a sample-barcoded 5' primer and a J-beta primer mix characterized a second PCR of about 7 to 12 cycles. A tag from a template-switch adaptor with 12 random nucleotides marked each cDNA molecule. Using its own MiXCR run on the 5' RACE reads, TCRdb lists one record per CDR3 protein. In the table there are 800,000 to 1,300,000 distinct CDR3 sequences, under 30% of which are singletons. This sample also belongs to another study, concerning T cells of mothers and their children.

The TCR sequence derives from a girl between 2 and 10 years old in good health. The sample comprised blood.

For the CDR3, the DNA is TGTGCCAGCAGACTTGGAACCAGCTCCTACAATGAGCAGTTCTTC. Its translation: CASRLGTSSYNEQFF. The V gene is TRBV5-6, the J gene TRBJ2-1; D ambiguous. CDR3 length: 15 amino acids. The germline CDR1 and CDR2 sequences are SGHDT and YYEEEE. Trimming took 5 bases from V and 0 from J, leaving 12 bases between them.